This TCR beta chain stems from a study of CD8+ T cells in alopecia areata. The CDR3 loop spans 18 amino acids. The germline V gene has CDR1 SGHRS and CDR2 YFSETQ. V dropped 1 base and J dropped 4; count of bases not matched to a gene: 8. RNA extraction was followed by reverse transcription into cDNA, which acted as the sequencing template. Sequencing used immunoSEQ multiplex PCR; TCRdb keeps in-frame clones, though not all of them. The table includes 200,000 to 250,000 clones, around three fifths detected once. Indicated treatment: oral pan-JAK inhibitor, 5-10 mg twice daily. The V call is TRBV5-1, the J call TRBJ2-6; 10 bases fit TRBD2. The sequence was obtained from a human donor with alopecia areata. This specimen was CD4+ T cells sorted from blood, taken at week 4, from a patient treated with tofacitinib. In nucleotides, the CDR3 is TGCGCCAGCAGCTTGACCCCGGGACTAGCGAACGGGGCCAACGTCCTGACTTTC. Protein sequence: CASSLTPGLANGANVLTF.